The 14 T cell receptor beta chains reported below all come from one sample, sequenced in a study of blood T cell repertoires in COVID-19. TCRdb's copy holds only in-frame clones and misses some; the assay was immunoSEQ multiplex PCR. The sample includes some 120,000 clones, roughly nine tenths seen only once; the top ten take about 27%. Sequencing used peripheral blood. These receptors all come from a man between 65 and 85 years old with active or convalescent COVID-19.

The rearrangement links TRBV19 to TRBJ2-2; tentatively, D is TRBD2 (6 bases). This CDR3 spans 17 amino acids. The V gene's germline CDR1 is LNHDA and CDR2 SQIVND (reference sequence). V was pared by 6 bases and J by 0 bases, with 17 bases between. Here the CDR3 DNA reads TGTGCCAGTAGGGAACCCCTAGCGAACGCGAACACCGGGGAGCTGTTTTTT. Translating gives CASREPLANANTGELFF.

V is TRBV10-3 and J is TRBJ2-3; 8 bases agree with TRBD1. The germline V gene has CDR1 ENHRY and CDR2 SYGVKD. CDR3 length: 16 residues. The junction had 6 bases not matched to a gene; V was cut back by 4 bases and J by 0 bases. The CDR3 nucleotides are TGTGCCATCAGTGCTACCGGACAGGGTAGCACAGATACGCAGTATTTT. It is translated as CAISATGQGSTDTQYF.

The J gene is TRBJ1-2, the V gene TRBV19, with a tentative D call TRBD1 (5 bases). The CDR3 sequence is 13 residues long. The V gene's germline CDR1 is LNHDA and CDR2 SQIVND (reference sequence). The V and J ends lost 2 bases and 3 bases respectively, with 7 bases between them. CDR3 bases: TGTGCCAGTAGTATATGGGGCGACTATGGCTACACCTTC. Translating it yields CASSIWGDYGYTF.

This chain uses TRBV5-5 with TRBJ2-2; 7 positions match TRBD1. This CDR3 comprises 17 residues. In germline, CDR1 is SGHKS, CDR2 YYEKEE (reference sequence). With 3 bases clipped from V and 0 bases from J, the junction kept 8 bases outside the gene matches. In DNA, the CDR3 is TGTGCCAGCAGCTACAGACAGGGCCGAACGAACACCGGGGAGCTGTTTTTT. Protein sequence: CASSYRQGRTNTGELFF.

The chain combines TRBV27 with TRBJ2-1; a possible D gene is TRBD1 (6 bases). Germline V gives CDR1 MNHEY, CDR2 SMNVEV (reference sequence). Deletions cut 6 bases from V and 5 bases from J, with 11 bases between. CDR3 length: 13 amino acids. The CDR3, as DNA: TGTGCCAGCAGGGGACAATCACACAATGAGCAGTTCTTC. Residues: CASRGQSHNEQFF.

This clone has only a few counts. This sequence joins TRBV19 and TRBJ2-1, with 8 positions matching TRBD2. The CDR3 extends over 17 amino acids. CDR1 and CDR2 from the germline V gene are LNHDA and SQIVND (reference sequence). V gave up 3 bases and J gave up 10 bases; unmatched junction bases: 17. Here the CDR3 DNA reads TGTGCCAGTAGTATGGCTTGGGGTGCGGGAGGAATGAGGGAGCAGTTCTTC. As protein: CASSMAWGAGGMREQFF.

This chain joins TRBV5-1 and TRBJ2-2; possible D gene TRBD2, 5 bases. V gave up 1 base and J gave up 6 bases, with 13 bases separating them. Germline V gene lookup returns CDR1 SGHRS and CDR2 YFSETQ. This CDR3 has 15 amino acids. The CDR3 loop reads CASSLRADGSGELFF. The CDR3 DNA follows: TGCGCCAGCAGCTTGAGAGCGGACGGGTCCGGGGAGCTGTTTTTT. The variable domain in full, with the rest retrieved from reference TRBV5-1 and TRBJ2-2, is KAGVTQTPRYLIKTRGQQVTLSCSPISGHRSVSWYQQTPGQGLQFLFEYFSETQRNKGNFPGRFSGRQFSNSRSEMNVSTLELGDSALYLCASSLRADGSGELFFGEGSRLTVL.

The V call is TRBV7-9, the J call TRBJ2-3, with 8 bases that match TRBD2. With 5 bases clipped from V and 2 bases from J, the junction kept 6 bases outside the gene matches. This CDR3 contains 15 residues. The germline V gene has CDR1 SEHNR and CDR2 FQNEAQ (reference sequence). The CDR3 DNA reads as TGTGCCAGCAGCAGAGCGGGAGCGATCACAGATACGCAGTATTTT. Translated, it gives CASSRAGAITDTQYF.

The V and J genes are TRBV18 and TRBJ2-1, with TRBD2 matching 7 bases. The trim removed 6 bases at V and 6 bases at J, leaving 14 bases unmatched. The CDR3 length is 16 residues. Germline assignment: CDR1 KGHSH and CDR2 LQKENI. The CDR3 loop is CASSNTVAGVGNEQFF. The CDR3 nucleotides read TGTGCCAGCTCTAACACCGTTGCGGGAGTTGGCAATGAGCAGTTCTTC.

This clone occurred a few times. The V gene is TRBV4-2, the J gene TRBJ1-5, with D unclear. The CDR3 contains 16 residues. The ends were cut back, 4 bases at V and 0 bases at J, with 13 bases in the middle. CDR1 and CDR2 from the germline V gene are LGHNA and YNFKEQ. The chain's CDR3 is CASSPWGVDSNQPQHF. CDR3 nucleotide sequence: TGTGCCAGCAGCCCTTGGGGAGTCGATAGCAATCAGCCCCAGCATTTT.

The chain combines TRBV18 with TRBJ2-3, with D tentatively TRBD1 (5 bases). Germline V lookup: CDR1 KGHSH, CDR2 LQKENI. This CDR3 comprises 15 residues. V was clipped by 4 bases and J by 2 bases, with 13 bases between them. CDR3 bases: TGTGCCAGCTCACGGGTCGACAGCAACACAGATACGCAGTATTTT. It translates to CASSRVDSNTDTQYF.

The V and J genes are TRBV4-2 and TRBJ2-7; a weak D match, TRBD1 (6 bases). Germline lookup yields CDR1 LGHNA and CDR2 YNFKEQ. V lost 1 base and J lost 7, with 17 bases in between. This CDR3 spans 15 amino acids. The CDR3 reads CASSQGGPGLREQYF. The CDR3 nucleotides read TGTGCCAGCAGCCAAGGGGGGCCGGGCTTAAGGGAGCAGTACTTC.

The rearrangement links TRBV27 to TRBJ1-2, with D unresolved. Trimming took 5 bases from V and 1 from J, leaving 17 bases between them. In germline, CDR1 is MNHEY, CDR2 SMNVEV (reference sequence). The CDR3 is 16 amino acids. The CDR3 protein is CASSVRGRLLNYGYTF. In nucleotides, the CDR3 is TGTGCCAGCAGTGTCCGAGGGCGGCTTCTTAACTATGGCTACACCTTC.

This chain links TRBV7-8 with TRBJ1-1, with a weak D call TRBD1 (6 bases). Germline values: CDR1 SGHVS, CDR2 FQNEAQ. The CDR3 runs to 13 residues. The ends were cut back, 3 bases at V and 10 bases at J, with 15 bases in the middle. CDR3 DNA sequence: TGTGCCAGCAGCTTCAGGGGATCGATGCGAGCTTTCTTT. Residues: CASSFRGSMRAFF. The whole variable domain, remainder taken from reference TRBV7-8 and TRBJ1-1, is GAGVSQSPRYKVAKRGQDVALRCDPISGHVSLFWYQQALGQGPEFLTYFQNEAQLDKSGLPSDRFFAERPEGSVSTLKIQRTQQEDSAVYLCASSFRGSMRAFFGQGTRLTVV.